These 28 T cell receptor beta chains share one sample of origin, sequenced in a study of T cell responses to AZD1222 COVID-19 vaccine. Generated by immunoSEQ multiplex PCR, the TCRdb table keeps only in-frame clones and is missing some. This sample yields about 130,000 clones, of which roughly 84% are seen a single time; about 4% belongs to the top ten. Sample: peripheral blood, taken on day 0 of AZD1222 vaccination. These receptors were collected from an adult in good health.

This chain links TRBV5-1 with TRBJ2-3, with D possibly called TRBD1 or TRBD2 (5 bases each). The CDR3 spans 15 residues. CDR1 is SGHRS and CDR2 is YFSETQ in the germline V gene. Trimming removed 0 bases at V and 0 bases at J, with 8 bases between. The CDR3 reads CASSLDRGSTDTQYF. For the CDR3, the DNA is TGCGCCAGCAGCTTGGACCGGGGCAGCACAGATACGCAGTATTTT.

The J gene is TRBJ1-6, the V gene TRBV28, with 8 bases lining up with TRBD1. V was clipped by 7 bases and J by 0 bases; unmatched bases: 2. The CDR3 is made up of 15 amino acids. The germline V gene encodes CDR1 MDHEN and CDR2 SYDVKM. The CDR3: CASTQGASYNSPLHF. In nucleotides, the CDR3 is TGTGCCAGCACGCAGGGGGCCTCCTATAATTCACCCCTCCACTTT. The entire variable domain, with the rest obtained from reference TRBV28 and TRBJ1-6, is as follows: DVKVTQSSRYLVKRTGEKVFLECVQDMDHENMFWYRQDPGLGLRLIYFSYDVKMKEKGDIPEGYSVSREKKERFSLILESASTNQTSMYLCASTQGASYNSPLHFGNGTRLTVT.

The CDR3 here is CAWSRQGSFTEAFF. The CDR3 region has the DNA TGTGCCTGGAGTAGACAGGGGAGTTTCACTGAAGCTTTCTTT. The genes are TRBV30 and TRBJ1-1; TRBD1 aligns across 8 bases. V dropped 2 bases and J dropped 4; count of bases not matched to a gene: 6. The CDR3 extends over 14 amino acids. Germline assignment: CDR1 GTSNPN and CDR2 SVGIG (reference sequence).

The chain couples TRBV5-1 to TRBJ2-7, with 7 positions matching TRBD1. V lost 3 bases to trimming and J lost 1 base; unmatched junction nucleotides: 1. This CDR3 region has 13 residues. CDR1 is SGHRS and CDR2 is YFSETQ in the germline V gene. CDR3 DNA sequence: TGCGCCAGCAGCTGGGGACAGTCCTACGAGCAGTACTTC. It yields the protein CASSWGQSYEQYF.

This chain links TRBV27 with TRBJ1-2; D perhaps matches TRBD1 (5 bases). V was trimmed by 6 bases and J by 10 bases, leaving 18 bases between them. The germline gives CDR1 MNHEY, CDR2 SMNVEV (reference sequence). The CDR3 runs to 13 residues. CDR3 bases: TGTGCCAGCAGGAATACCCGACAGATGGACTACACCTTC. Translation: CASRNTRQMDYTF.

This chain links TRBV15 with TRBJ1-1; D uncertain. Trimming removed 8 bases from V and 0 bases from J, with 10 bases in between. The CDR3 runs 13 residues. Germline V CDR1 and CDR2: LNHNV, YYDKDF (reference sequence). The CDR3 DNA follows: TGTGCCACCCGGGCTTCCCTGAACACTGAAGCTTTCTTT. It codes for CATRASLNTEAFF.

This sequence joins TRBV19 and TRBJ1-1, with 9 bases aligning to TRBD1. The germline V gene has CDR1 LNHDA and CDR2 SQIVND (reference sequence). V lost 5 bases to trimming and J lost 3 bases; unmatched junction nucleotides: 7. This CDR3 has 15 residues. The CDR3 loop is CASSPDRGRDTEAFF. The CDR3 nucleotides read TGTGCCAGTAGTCCGGACAGGGGTCGAGACACTGAAGCTTTCTTT.

This chain links TRBV6-1 with TRBJ1-1, with D uncertain. The CDR3 loop spans 16 amino acids. The V end lost 4 bases, the J end lost 1 base, and 16 bases lay between the germline ends. The germline gives CDR1 MNHNS, CDR2 SASEGT. The CDR3 region is CASSGLQLPQNTEAFF. As DNA, the CDR3 is TGTGCCAGCAGTGGGCTCCAATTGCCCCAGAACACTGAAGCTTTCTTT.

The CDR3 region has the DNA TGTGCTAGTGGTTTGGTACCAGGCAGGATGAACACTGAAGCTTTCTTT. It yields the protein CASGLVPGRMNTEAFF. The chain carries TRBV12-5 and TRBJ1-1, with D uncertain. The germline V gene encodes CDR1 LGHNT and CDR2 FRNRAP. Trimming stripped 0 bases from V and 0 bases from J, with 11 bases between. The CDR3 spans 16 residues.

The chain has TRBV15 and TRBJ1-2; TRBD1 matches 8 bases. Trimming took 1 base from V and 6 from J; bases not matched to a gene: 7. There are 15 residues in the CDR3. Germline V gene lookup returns CDR1 LNHNV and CDR2 YYDKDF (reference sequence). The CDR3, as DNA: TGTGCCACCAGCAGAGGCCGACAGGGGAAGGATGGCTACACCTTC. It is translated as CATSRGRQGKDGYTF.

The CDR3 DNA reads as TGTGCCAGCAGTCGGAACACCGGGGAGCTGTTTTTT. Protein sequence: CASSRNTGELFF. The chain uses TRBV5-6 and TRBJ2-2; D remains unclear. Trimming shortened V by 5 bases and J by 1 base, and 3 bases separated the two germline ends. The CDR3 is 12 residues long. The germline V gene encodes CDR1 SGHDT and CDR2 YYEEEE.

The chain recombines TRBV28 with TRBJ1-5; 7 nucleotides match TRBD1. V trimming: 5 bases; J trimming: 4 bases; junction bases outside the gene matches: 14. Germline V CDR1 and CDR2: MDHEN, SYDVKM. The length of the CDR3 is 17 residues. CDR3 protein: CASSPPHPGTVNQPQHF. The CDR3, as DNA: TGTGCCAGCAGTCCACCCCACCCCGGGACAGTTAATCAGCCCCAGCATTTT.

Worth noting for this clone: The same CDR3 also results from other DNA sequences found in this sample. V and J are TRBV7-9 and TRBJ1-2, with 7 nucleotides matching TRBD1. Germline V CDR1 and CDR2: SEHNR, FQNEAQ (reference sequence). V lost 1 base, J lost 7 bases, and 0 bases stayed unmatched. The CDR3 is 12 residues long. Here the CDR3 reads CASSLDRGGYTF. In nucleotides, the CDR3 is TGTGCCAGCAGCTTAGACAGGGGTGGCTACACCTTC.

J is TRBJ1-5 and V is TRBV15; a weak D match, TRBD1 (5 bases). Per germline, CDR1 LNHNV and CDR2 YYDKDF (reference sequence). The CDR3 is made up of 15 amino acids. Trimming stripped 4 bases from V and 5 bases from J, with 15 bases between. Here the CDR3 DNA reads TGTGCCACCAGCATAGCAGGGAGCCTAGATCAGCCCCAGCATTTT. Protein: CATSIAGSLDQPQHF. The complete variable domain, with remaining parts taken from reference TRBV15 and TRBJ1-5, reads DAMVIQNPRYQVTQFGKPVTLSCSQTLNHNVMYWYQQKSSQAPKLLFHYYDKDFNNEADTPDNFQSRRPNTSFCFLDIRSPGLGDTAMYLCATSIAGSLDQPQHFGDGTRLSIL.

The table lists this clone with a count of one. This chain joins TRBV12-3 or TRBV12-4 and TRBJ1-1; D ambiguous. V was pared by 3 bases and J by 0 bases, with 2 bases between. This CDR3 spans 12 amino acids. CDR3 DNA sequence: TGTGCCAGCAGTTTTGTGAACACTGAAGCTTTCTTT. Its translation is CASSFVNTEAFF.

This clone has a handful of counts. The CDR3 here is CAWSVYRVDTEAFF. Written as DNA, the CDR3 is TGTGCCTGGAGTGTATACAGGGTAGACACTGAAGCTTTCTTT. This sequence joins TRBV30 and TRBJ1-1; TRBD1 might be the D (6 bases). Deletions cut 0 bases from V and 3 bases from J, with 11 bases between. There are 14 residues in the CDR3. Germline values: CDR1 GTSNPN, CDR2 SVGIG (reference sequence). The variable domain in full, completed from reference TRBV30 and TRBJ1-1, reads SQTIHQWPATLVQPVGSPLSLECTVEGTSNPNLYWYRQAAGRGLQLLFYSVGIGQISSEVPQNLSASRPQDRQFILSSKKLLLSDSGFYLCAWSVYRVDTEAFFGQGTRLTVV.

The gene calls are TRBV30 and TRBJ2-6; no clear D gene. The CDR3 is 13 residues long. The germline V gene encodes CDR1 GTSNPN and CDR2 SVGIG (reference sequence). V was cut by 3 bases and J by 0 bases, with 3 bases left in between. The CDR3 protein is CAWSVSGANVLTF. The CDR3 region has the DNA TGTGCCTGGAGCGTCTCTGGGGCCAACGTCCTGACTTTC.

This chain links TRBV19 with TRBJ2-5; a weak D match, TRBD1 (5 bases). Trimming removed 5 bases from V and 3 bases from J, with 13 bases in between. The CDR3 runs to 14 residues. Per the germline V gene, CDR1 is LNHDA and CDR2 is SQIVND (reference sequence). As DNA, the CDR3 is TGTGCCAGTAGTCAGGGATCCATCGAAGAGACCCAGTACTTC. Translating it yields CASSQGSIEETQYF.

This chain joins TRBV12-3 or TRBV12-4 and TRBJ2-1; TRBD2 matches at 9 bases. The J segment lost 13 bases and the V segment lost 5 bases, leaving 9 bases of the junction unmatched. The CDR3 is 13 amino acids. CDR3 bases: TGTGCCAGCAGTGTAGAAATAGCGGGGGCCCAGTTCTTC. Protein: CASSVEIAGAQFF.

The chain recombines TRBV24-1 with TRBJ1-2; 7 nucleotides line up with TRBD1. V lost 0 bases and J lost 0; bases outside the gene matches: 15. The germline V gene has CDR1 KGHDR and CDR2 SFDVKD. The CDR3 length is 20 residues. CDR3 in DNA: TGTGCCACCAGTGATTTGCAGGGGAAAAGGGGACAGACTCCTAACTATGGCTACACCTTC. Encoded protein: CATSDLQGKRGQTPNYGYTF.

The CDR3 spells CASRLQGIGDPTNEKLFF. The CDR3 coding sequence is TGTGCCAGCAGGTTACAGGGTATAGGGGACCCAACTAATGAAAAACTGTTTTTT. The chain has TRBV28 and TRBJ1-4, with D maybe TRBD1 (6 bases). Germline V CDR1 and CDR2: MDHEN, SYDVKM. The CDR3 covers 18 residues. V lost 6 bases to trimming and J lost 0 bases, with 20 bases between them. Full variable domain (remainder filled in from reference TRBV28 and TRBJ1-4): DVKVTQSSRYLVKRTGEKVFLECVQDMDHENMFWYRQDPGLGLRLIYFSYDVKMKEKGDIPEGYSVSREKKERFSLILESASTNQTSMYLCASRLQGIGDPTNEKLFFGSGTQLSVL.

This chain connects TRBV4-1 to TRBJ1-5; D is uncertain. The length of the CDR3 is 12 residues. Germline loops: CDR1 MGHRA, CDR2 YSYEKL. Between the trimmed V and J ends, which lost 3 bases and 6 bases, there was a span of 6 bases. As DNA, the CDR3 is TGCGCCAGCAGCCATCCCTTTCAGCCCCAGCATTTT. Its translation: CASSHPFQPQHF.

This chain links TRBV18 with TRBJ1-2; no firm D call. V was clipped by 2 bases and J by 7 bases, with 8 bases between them. Germline CDR1 reads KGHSH; CDR2 reads LQKENI. The CDR3 length is 12 residues. The CDR3 nucleotides are TGTGCCAGCTCACCAGAGGGAGTTGGCTACACCTTC. It encodes CASSPEGVGYTF.

This clone has just a few counts. CDR3 DNA: TGTGCCAGCAGCCAAGATTTATATGGCTACACCTTC. Protein sequence: CASSQDLYGYTF. The V gene is TRBV3-1 (or the pseudogene TRBV3-2), the J gene TRBJ1-2; no reliable D call. The CDR3 has 12 amino acids. Trimming pared 0 bases from V and 5 bases from J, leaving 4 bases between. Looked up from germline, CDR1 is LGHDT and CDR2 is YNNKEL (reference sequence).

The J gene is TRBJ1-4, the V gene TRBV19; D remains ambiguous. CDR1 and CDR2 from the germline V gene are LNHDA and SQIVND (reference sequence). This CDR3 contains 14 residues. Trimming pared 3 bases from V and 5 bases from J, leaving 10 bases between. CDR3 sequence (DNA): TGTGCCAGTAGTATTTACGGCGGGAATGAAAAACTGTTTTTT. Its protein product is CASSIYGGNEKLFF. Full variable domain (remainder filled in from reference TRBV19 and TRBJ1-4): DGGITQSPKYLFRKEGQNVTLSCEQNLNHDAMYWYRQDPGQGLRLIYYSQIVNDFQKGDIAEGYSVSREKKESFPLTVTSAQKNPTAFYLCASSIYGGNEKLFFGSGTQLSVL.

The gene calls are TRBV3-1 (or the pseudogene TRBV3-2) and TRBJ1-3; TRBD1 matches 7 bases. The CDR3 is 16 residues long. V gave up 4 bases and J gave up 0 bases; unmatched junction bases: 6. The germline gives CDR1 LGHDT, CDR2 YNNKEL (reference sequence). DNA of the CDR3: TGTGCCAGCAGCCTGAGGGGGCTTGACTCTGGAAACACCATATATTTT. Translation: CASSLRGLDSGNTIYF.

With regard to this clone: Its ends do not fully match the called genes, so a read error is possible. In DNA, the CDR3 is TGTGCCAGCAGCCTAGCATCGGGTGCTGGCACTGAAGCTTTCTTT. It yields the protein CASSLASGAGTEAFF. The rearrangement links TRBV7-9 to TRBJ1-1; D remains unclear. The CDR3 has 15 amino acids. The germline CDR1 and CDR2 sequences are SEHNR and FQNEAQ (reference sequence).

V usage is TRBV2 and J usage is TRBJ2-1, with 8 positions matching TRBD1. The length of the CDR3 is 14 residues. CDR1 SNHLY and CDR2 FYNNEI come from the germline V gene. V lost 9 bases to trimming and J lost 6 bases; unmatched junction nucleotides: 10. CDR3: CAREPGQDRNEQFF. For the CDR3, the DNA is TGTGCCAGAGAGCCGGGACAGGATCGCAATGAGCAGTTCTTC.